What follows are 13 T cell receptor beta chains derived from one specimen sequenced in a study of T cells after yellow fever vaccination. In TCRdb, the 5' RACE reads were re-called with MiXCR into one record per CDR3 protein. The sample lists 500,000 to 550,000 distinct CDR3 sequences; 20% to 25% were seen once. The sequencing here drew on PBMCs, taken about 21 days after the first yellow fever vaccination. These receptors all come from a man aged 18 to 30 who received the YFV17D yellow fever vaccine.

V gene TRBV10-2 combines with J gene TRBJ2-3; D not resolved. CDR1 is WSHSY, CDR2 SAAADI, per germline. The CDR3 has 15 residues. V was cut by 2 bases and J by 0 bases, with 9 bases left in between. CDR3 residues: CASSERHLSTDTQYF. The CDR3 DNA follows: TGCGCCAGCAGTGAGAGGCACCTCAGCACAGATACGCAGTATTTT.

This clonotype was counted between two and nine times. V gene TRBV13 combines with J gene TRBJ2-7; 11 nucleotides align to TRBD2. The germline CDR1 and CDR2 sequences are PRHDT and FYEKMQ (reference sequence). The CDR3 covers 14 residues. The trim removed 5 bases at V and 4 bases at J, leaving 4 bases unmatched. The CDR3 is CASSPPSGGYEQYV. The DNA of the CDR3 is TGTGCCAGCAGCCCACCTAGCGGGGGGTACGAGCAGTACGTC.

The chain links TRBV6-2 or TRBV6-3 to TRBJ2-2; D is perhaps TRBD1 (6 bases). The germline V and J ends were trimmed by 6 bases and 8 bases, with 16 bases remaining between them. Germline V gives CDR1 MNHEY, CDR2 SVGEGT. This CDR3 comprises 14 residues. DNA of the CDR3: TGTGCCAGCAGATCAACCAGGGGAACGGGGGAGCTGTTTTTT. It yields the protein CASRSTRGTGELFF.

This clonotype showed up just a few times. This chain joins TRBV7-2 and TRBJ2-5; TRBD2 matches at 8 bases. The J segment lost 0 bases and the V segment lost 1 base, leaving 4 bases of the junction unmatched. The CDR3 consists of 16 residues. The V gene's germline CDR1 is SGHTA and CDR2 FQGNSA. CDR3 region: CASSLGQRGYQETQYF. CDR3 sequence (DNA): TGTGCCAGCAGCTTAGGTCAGCGGGGGTACCAAGAGACCCAGTACTTC.

This clonotype was observed a handful of times. The V call is TRBV25-1, the J call TRBJ2-1; 9 nucleotides align to TRBD1. Per germline, CDR1 MGHDK and CDR2 SYGVNS. Unmatched junction bases numbered 10, after V lost 3 bases and J lost 10 bases. The CDR3 is 15 amino acids. This chain's CDR3 is CASSDPGQGLGEQFF. CDR3 sequence (DNA): TGTGCCAGCAGTGATCCTGGACAGGGGCTCGGCGAGCAGTTCTTC. The full variable domain, with the rest looked up from reference TRBV25-1 and TRBJ2-1, is EADIYQTPRYLVIGTGKKITLECSQTMGHDKMYWYQQDPGMELHLIHYSYGVNSTEKGDLSSESTVSRIRTEHFPLTLESARPSHTSQYLCASSDPGQGLGEQFFGPGTRLTVL.

In its sample, this clonotype was seen a few times. The chain has TRBV11-2 and TRBJ2-1; 10 bases are a match to TRBD2. The germline gives CDR1 SGHAT, CDR2 FQNNGV. V trimming: 2 bases; J trimming: 11 bases; junction bases outside the gene matches: 9. The CDR3 totals 15 residues. CDR3 nucleotide sequence: TGTGCCAGCAGCTTAACAGCGGGGGGGCGAAATCAGCAGTTCTTC. Its protein product is CASSLTAGGRNQQFF.

This sequence joins TRBV20-1 and TRBJ1-5; the D is unclear. In germline, CDR1 is DFQATT, CDR2 SNEGSKA (reference sequence). Trimming took 4 bases from V and 0 from J, leaving 7 bases between them. CDR3 length: 13 residues. The CDR3 region has the DNA TGCAGTGCTAATCCAGATAGCAATCAGCCCCAGCATTTT. It codes for CSANPDSNQPQHF.

The chain combines TRBV2 with TRBJ1-1, with 9 bases identical to TRBD1. This CDR3 has 13 residues. Trimming at V came to 8 bases and at J to 5 bases, leaving 6 bases not matched to a gene. Germline V gene sequence: CDR1 SNHLY, CDR2 FYNNEI. CDR3 bases: TGTGCCAGCGGCCGGACAGGGGCGACTGAAGCTTTCTTT. Translated: CASGRTGATEAFF.

The chain combines TRBV11-2 with TRBJ1-4, with TRBD1 matching over 9 bases. The CDR3 runs 14 residues. Trimming cost V 6 bases and J 6 bases; bases outside gene matches: 5. Germline loops: CDR1 SGHAT, CDR2 FQNNGV. CDR3 nucleotides: TGTGCCAGCAGTAACAGGGGGCGTGATGAAAAACTGTTTTTT. Its protein product is CASSNRGRDEKLFF.

This clonotype was seen more than once but under ten times. V gene TRBV5-8 combines with J gene TRBJ2-7, with D unclear. Trimming took off 4 bases at V and 2 bases at J, with 7 bases between the two ends. The germline V gene has CDR1 SGHTS and CDR2 YDEGEE. This CDR3 contains 12 residues. Written as DNA, the CDR3 is TGTGCCAGCAGCGCCCCGCCCTACGAGCAGTACGTC. It yields the protein CASSAPPYEQYV.

V and J are TRBV4-1 and TRBJ2-3, with D tentatively TRBD2 (6 bases). Trimming took 6 bases from V and 3 from J, leaving 16 bases between them. Looked up from germline, CDR1 is MGHRA and CDR2 is YSYEKL. This CDR3 comprises 15 residues. In nucleotides, the CDR3 is TGCGCCAGCAGGCTACTAGCAATAGGGACAGATACGCAGTATTTT. Translated, it gives CASRLLAIGTDTQYF.

This rearrangement joins TRBV4-3 to TRBJ2-5, with a tentative D call TRBD1 (5 bases). The CDR3 is 15 residues long. V was pared by 2 bases and J by 0 bases, with 10 bases between. Germline V gene sequence: CDR1 LGHNA, CDR2 YSLEER. The DNA of the CDR3 is TGCGCCAGCAGCCAATGGTCAGGGTACCAAGAGACCCAGTACTTC. Translating it yields CASSQWSGYQETQYF.

This clonotype has only one observation. The chain is built from TRBV7-6 and TRBJ2-2; D gene unclear. The CDR3 consists of 16 residues. Germline CDR1 is SGHVS and CDR2 is FNYEAQ. V lost 1 base and J 1 base, leaving 10 bases between the germline ends. CDR3 residues: CASSLEAGWNTGELFF. CDR3 in DNA: TGTGCCAGCAGCTTAGAGGCTGGGTGGAACACCGGGGAGCTGTTTTTT.